The clone carrying this TCR beta chain came up many times. A library of TCRbeta sequences, prepared with unique molecular identifiers, was generated. TCRdb reprocessed the PCR reads via MiXCR and lists one record per CDR3 protein. The sample lists about 240,000 distinct CDR3 sequences, approximately 12% occurring once. The germline CDR1 and CDR2 sequences are MNHEY and SVGAGI. Trimming took off 6 bases at V and 5 bases at J, with 20 bases between the two ends. CDR3 length equals 15 residues. The data are from a study of T-cell reconstitution after alpha-beta-depleted transplantation in children. This material consisted of PBMCs from the stem cell graft donor, taken from the stem cell graft. The genes are TRBV6-5 and TRBJ2-7, with D tentatively TRBD1 (7 bases). The source of this sequence is a human donor who donated a stem cell graft to a child with acute lymphoblastic leukemia. The CDR3 region has the DNA TGTGCCAGCAGCCCCTCCGCCAGGGGGGATGACGAGCAGTACTTC. It translates to CASSPSARGDDEQYF.